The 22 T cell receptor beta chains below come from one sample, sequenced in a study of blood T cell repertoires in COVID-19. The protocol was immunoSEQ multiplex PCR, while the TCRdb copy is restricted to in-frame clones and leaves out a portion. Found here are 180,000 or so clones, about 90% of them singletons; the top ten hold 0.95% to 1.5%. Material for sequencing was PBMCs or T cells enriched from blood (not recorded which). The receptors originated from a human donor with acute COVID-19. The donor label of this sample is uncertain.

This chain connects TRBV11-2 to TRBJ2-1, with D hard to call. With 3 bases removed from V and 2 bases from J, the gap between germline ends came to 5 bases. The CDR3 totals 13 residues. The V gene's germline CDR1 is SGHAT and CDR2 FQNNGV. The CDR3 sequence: CASSFPTYNEQFF. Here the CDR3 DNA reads TGTGCCAGCAGCTTTCCCACCTACAATGAGCAGTTCTTC.

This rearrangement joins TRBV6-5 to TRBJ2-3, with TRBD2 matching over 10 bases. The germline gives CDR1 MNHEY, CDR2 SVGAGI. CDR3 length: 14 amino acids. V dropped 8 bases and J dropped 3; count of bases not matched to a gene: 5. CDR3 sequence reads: CASLRTSGTDTQYF. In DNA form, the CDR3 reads TGTGCCAGCTTGCGGACTAGCGGTACAGATACGCAGTATTTT.

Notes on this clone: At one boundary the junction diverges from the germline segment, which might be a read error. The CDR3 sequence: CASSRTSTDTQYF. The DNA for the CDR3 is TGTGCCAGCAGTCGGACTAGCACCGATACGCAGTATTTT. The rearrangement joins TRBV27 to TRBJ2-3; TRBD2 agrees at 8 bases. The CDR3 spans 13 residues. Germline lookup yields CDR1 MNHEY and CDR2 SMNVEV (reference sequence).

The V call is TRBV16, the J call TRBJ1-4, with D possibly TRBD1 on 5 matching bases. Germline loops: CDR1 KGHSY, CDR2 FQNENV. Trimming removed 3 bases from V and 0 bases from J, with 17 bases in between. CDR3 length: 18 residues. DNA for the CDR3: TGTGCCAGCAGCCACCATACTCAGGGCTTTGCAACTAATGAAAAACTGTTTTTT. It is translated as CASSHHTQGFATNEKLFF.

CDR3 DNA: TGTGCCAGCAGCTTAACGACCTTTCGCGGGGGGGCAAAGGAGCAGTTCTTC. Protein sequence: CASSLTTFRGGAKEQFF. The chain carries TRBV13 and TRBJ2-1, with 9 nucleotides matching TRBD2. The V gene's germline CDR1 is PRHDT and CDR2 FYEKMQ (reference sequence). Trimming cost V 2 bases and J 10 bases; bases outside gene matches: 15. CDR3 length equals 17 residues.

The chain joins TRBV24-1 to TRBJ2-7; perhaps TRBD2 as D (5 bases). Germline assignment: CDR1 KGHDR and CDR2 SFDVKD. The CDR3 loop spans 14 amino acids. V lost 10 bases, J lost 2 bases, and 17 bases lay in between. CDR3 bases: TGTGCCACTGCCCCGGCCGGGGATCCCTACGAGCAGTACTTC. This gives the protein CATAPAGDPYEQYF.

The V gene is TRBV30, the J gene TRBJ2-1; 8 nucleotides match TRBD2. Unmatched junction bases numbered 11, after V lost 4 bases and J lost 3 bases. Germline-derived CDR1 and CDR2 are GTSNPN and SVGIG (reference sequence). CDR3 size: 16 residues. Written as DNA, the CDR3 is TGTGCCTGGAAAGACCCAATGCGGGGGGTCTACAATGAGCAGTTCTTC. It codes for CAWKDPMRGVYNEQFF.

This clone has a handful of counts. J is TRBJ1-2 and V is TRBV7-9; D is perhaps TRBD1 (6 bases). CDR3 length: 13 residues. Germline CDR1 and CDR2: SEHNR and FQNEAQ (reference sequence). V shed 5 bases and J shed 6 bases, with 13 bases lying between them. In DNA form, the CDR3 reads TGTGCCAGCAGCGGGAACAGGGTGGATGGCTACACCTTC. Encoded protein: CASSGNRVDGYTF. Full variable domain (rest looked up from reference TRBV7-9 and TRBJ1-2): DTGVSQNPRHKITKRGQNVTFRCDPISEHNRLYWYRQTLGQGPEFLTYFQNEAQLEKSRLLSDRFSAERPKGSFSTLEIQRTEQGDSAMYLCASSGNRVDGYTFGSGTRLTVV.

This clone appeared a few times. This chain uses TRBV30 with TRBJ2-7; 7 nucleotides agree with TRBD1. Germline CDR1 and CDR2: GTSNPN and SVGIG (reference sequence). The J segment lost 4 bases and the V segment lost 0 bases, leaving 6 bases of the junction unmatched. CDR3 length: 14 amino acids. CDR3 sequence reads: CAWSVRQGRYEQYF. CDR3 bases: TGTGCCTGGAGTGTAAGACAGGGCCGTTACGAGCAGTACTTC.

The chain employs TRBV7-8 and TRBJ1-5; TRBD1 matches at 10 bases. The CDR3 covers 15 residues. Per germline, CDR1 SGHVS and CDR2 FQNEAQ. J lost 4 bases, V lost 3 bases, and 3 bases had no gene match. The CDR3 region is CASSLDRGGNQPQHF. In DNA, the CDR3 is TGTGCCAGCAGCTTGGACAGGGGGGGAAATCAGCCCCAGCATTTT. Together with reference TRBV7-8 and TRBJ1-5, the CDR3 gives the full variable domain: GAGVSQSPRYKVAKRGQDVALRCDPISGHVSLFWYQQALGQGPEFLTYFQNEAQLDKSGLPSDRFFAERPEGSVSTLKIQRTQQEDSAVYLCASSLDRGGNQPQHFGDGTRLSIL.

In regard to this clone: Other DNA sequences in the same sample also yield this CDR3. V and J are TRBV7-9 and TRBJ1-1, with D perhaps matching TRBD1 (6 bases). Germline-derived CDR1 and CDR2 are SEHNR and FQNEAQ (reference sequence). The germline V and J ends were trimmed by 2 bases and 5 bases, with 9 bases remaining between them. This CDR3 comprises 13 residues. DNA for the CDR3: TGTGCCAGCAGCTTACTCCAGGGGACTGAAGCTTTCTTT. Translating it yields CASSLLQGTEAFF. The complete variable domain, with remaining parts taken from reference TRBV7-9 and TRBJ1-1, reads DTGVSQNPRHKITKRGQNVTFRCDPISEHNRLYWYRQTLGQGPEFLTYFQNEAQLEKSRLLSDRFSAERPKGSFSTLEIQRTEQGDSAMYLCASSLLQGTEAFFGQGTRLTVV.

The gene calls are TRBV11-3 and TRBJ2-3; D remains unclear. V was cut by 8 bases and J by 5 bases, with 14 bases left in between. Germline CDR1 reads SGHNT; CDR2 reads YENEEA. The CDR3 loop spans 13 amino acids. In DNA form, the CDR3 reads TGTGCCAGCTCTACTCGGAGCGAAGATACGCAGTATTTT. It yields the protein CASSTRSEDTQYF.

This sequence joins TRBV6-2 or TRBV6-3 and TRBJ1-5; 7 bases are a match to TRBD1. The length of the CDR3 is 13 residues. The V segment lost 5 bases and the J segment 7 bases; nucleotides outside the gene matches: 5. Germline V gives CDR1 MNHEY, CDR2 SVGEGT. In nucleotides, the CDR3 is TGTGCCAGCAGTATGACAGGGCCCCAGCCCCAGCATTTT. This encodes CASSMTGPQPQHF.

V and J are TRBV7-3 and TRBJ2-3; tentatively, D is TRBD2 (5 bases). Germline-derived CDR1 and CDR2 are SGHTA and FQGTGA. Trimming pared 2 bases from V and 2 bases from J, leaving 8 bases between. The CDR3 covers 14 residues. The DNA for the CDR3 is TGTGCCAGCAGCTTATCGGGGTTCACAGATACGCAGTATTTT. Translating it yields CASSLSGFTDTQYF.

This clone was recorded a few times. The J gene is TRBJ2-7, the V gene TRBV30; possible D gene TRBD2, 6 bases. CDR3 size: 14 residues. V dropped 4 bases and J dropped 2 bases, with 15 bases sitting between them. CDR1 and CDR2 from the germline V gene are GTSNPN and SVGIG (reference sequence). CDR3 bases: TGTGCCTGGAACCGGGACTCTTTCCCCTACGAGCAGTACTTC. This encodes CAWNRDSFPYEQYF.

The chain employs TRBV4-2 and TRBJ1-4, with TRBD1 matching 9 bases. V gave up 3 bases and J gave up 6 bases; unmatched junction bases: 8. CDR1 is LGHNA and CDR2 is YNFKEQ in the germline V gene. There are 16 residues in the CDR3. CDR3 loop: CASSQSGTGYDEKLFF. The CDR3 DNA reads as TGTGCCAGCAGCCAGAGTGGGACAGGGTACGATGAAAAACTGTTTTTT.

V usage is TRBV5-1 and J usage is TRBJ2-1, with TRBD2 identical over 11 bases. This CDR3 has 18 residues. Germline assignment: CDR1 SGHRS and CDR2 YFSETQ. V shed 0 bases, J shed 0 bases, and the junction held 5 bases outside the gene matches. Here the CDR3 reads CASSLEDSGGVSYNEQFF. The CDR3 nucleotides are TGCGCCAGCAGCTTGGAGGATAGCGGGGGGGTCTCCTACAATGAGCAGTTCTTC. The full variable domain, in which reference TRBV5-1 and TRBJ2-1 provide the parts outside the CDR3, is KAGVTQTPRYLIKTRGQQVTLSCSPISGHRSVSWYQQTPGQGLQFLFEYFSETQRNKGNFPGRFSGRQFSNSRSEMNVSTLELGDSALYLCASSLEDSGGVSYNEQFFGPGTRLTVL.

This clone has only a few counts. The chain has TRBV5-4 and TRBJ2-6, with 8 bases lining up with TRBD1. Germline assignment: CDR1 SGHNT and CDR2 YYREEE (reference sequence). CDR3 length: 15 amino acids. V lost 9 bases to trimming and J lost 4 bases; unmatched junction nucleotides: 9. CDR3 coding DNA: TGTGCCACCGGGACAGGAAATTCCGGGGCCAACGTCCTGACTTTC. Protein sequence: CATGTGNSGANVLTF.

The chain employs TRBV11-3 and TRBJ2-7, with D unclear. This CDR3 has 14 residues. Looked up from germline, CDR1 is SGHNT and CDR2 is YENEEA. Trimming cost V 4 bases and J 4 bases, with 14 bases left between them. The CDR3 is CASSSRDYPYEQYF. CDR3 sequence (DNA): TGTGCCAGCAGCTCAAGAGATTATCCTTACGAGCAGTACTTC.

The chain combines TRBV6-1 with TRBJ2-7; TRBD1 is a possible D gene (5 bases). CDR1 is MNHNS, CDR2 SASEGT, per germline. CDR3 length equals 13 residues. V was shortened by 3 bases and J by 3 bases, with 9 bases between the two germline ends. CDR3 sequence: CASSEGPLYEQYF. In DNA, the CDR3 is TGTGCCAGCAGTGAGGGGCCCCTCTACGAGCAGTACTTC.

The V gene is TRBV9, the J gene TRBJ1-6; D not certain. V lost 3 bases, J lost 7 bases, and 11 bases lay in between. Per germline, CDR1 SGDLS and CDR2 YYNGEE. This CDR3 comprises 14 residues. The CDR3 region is CASSAPGRNSPLHF. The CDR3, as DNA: TGTGCCAGCAGCGCCCCGGGTAGGAATTCACCCCTCCACTTT.

The CDR3 coding sequence is TGTGCCAGCAGCCGGGACTCCTCTAGCACAGATACGCAGTATTTT. Translation gives CASSRDSSSTDTQYF. The chain is built from TRBV7-2 and TRBJ2-3, with D tentatively TRBD2 (6 bases). V dropped 5 bases and J dropped 0 bases, with 12 bases sitting between them. Germline CDR1 and CDR2: SGHTA and FQGNSA. The CDR3 totals 15 residues.